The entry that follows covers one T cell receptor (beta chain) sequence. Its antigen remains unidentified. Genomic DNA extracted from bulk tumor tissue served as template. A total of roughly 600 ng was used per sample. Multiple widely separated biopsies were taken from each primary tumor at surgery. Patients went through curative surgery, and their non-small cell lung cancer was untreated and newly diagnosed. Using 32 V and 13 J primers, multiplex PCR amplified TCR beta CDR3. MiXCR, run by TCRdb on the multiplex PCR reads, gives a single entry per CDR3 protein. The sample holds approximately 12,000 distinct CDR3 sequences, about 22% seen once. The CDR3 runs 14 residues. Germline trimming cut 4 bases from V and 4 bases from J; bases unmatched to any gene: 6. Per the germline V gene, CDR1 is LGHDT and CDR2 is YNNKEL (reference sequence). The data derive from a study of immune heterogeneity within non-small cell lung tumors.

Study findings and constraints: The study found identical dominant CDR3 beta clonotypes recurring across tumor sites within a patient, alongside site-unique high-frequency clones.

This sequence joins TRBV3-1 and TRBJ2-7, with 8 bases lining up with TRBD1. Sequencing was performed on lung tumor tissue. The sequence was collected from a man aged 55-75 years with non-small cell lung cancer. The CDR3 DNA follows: TGTGCCAGCAGCCCCCCAGGGGGCCGGTACGAGCAGTACTTC. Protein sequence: CASSPPGGRYEQYF.